This TCR beta chain originates from a study of T cell responses to AZD1222 COVID-19 vaccine. Across the whole study: The analysis combined second doses at about 4 or about 12 weeks. Study-wide points: The donors showed a predominance of white British ancestry and of females, with possible underestimation of clonal diversity.

CDR1 SGHRS and CDR2 YFSETQ come from the germline V gene. V gave up 1 base and J gave up 5 bases; unmatched junction bases: 5. CDR3 length equals 16 residues. About this clone: Its antigen is not identified.

Assay used: immunoSEQ multiplex PCR; TCRdb lists only in-frame clones, some missing. The top ten clones hold about 1.5% of a sample with 75,000 to 100,000 clones, about nine tenths of them seen once. The origin of this receptor is an adult in good health. This chain links TRBV5-1 with TRBJ2-3; 12 bases are a match to TRBD2. The specimen comprised peripheral blood, sampled on day 0 of AZD1222 vaccination. The CDR3 loop is CASSLFLAGGRDTQYF. The CDR3 DNA sequence: TGCGCCAGCAGCTTGTTCCTAGCGGGGGGGCGAGATACGCAGTATTTT.